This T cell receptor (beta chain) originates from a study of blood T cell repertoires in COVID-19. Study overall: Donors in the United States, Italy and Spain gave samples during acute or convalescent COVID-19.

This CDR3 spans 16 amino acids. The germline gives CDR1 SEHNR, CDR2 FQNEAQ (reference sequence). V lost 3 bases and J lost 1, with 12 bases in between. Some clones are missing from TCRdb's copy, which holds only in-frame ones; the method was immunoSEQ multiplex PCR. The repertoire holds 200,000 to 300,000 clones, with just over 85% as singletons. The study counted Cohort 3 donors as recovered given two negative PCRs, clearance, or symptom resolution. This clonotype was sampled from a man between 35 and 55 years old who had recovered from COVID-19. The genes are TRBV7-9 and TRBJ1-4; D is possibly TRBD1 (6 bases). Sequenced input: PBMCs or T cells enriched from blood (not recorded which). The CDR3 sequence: CASSFTEQGTNEKLFF. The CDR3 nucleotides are TGTGCCAGCAGCTTTACGGAACAGGGAACTAATGAAAAACTGTTTTTT. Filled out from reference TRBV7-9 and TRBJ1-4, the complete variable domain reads DTGVSQNPRHKITKRGQNVTFRCDPISEHNRLYWYRQTLGQGPEFLTYFQNEAQLEKSRLLSDRFSAERPKGSFSTLEIQRTEQGDSAMYLCASSFTEQGTNEKLFFGSGTQLSVL.